The 15 T cell receptor beta chains presented below share a single source sample, sequenced in a study of blood T cell repertoires in COVID-19. Here immunoSEQ multiplex PCR was the method, and the copy in TCRdb shows in-frame clones only, minus some. Here the sample spans roughly 120,000 clones, around 90% being singletons. Specimen: peripheral blood. These TCRs come from a man in his fifties or sixties with active COVID-19.

This sequence joins TRBV18 and TRBJ1-1; D is unclear. The germline V gene has CDR1 KGHSH and CDR2 LQKENI. CDR3 length: 12 amino acids. V was clipped by 6 bases and J by 0 bases, with 5 bases between them. The CDR3 here is CASSRLNTEAFF. CDR3 nucleotides: TGTGCCAGCTCGCGGCTGAACACTGAAGCTTTCTTT.

The rearrangement links TRBV2 to TRBJ2-2; D is undetermined. The V gene lost 4 bases and the J gene lost 1 base, with 4 bases spanning the gap. From germline, CDR1 is SNHLY and CDR2 FYNNEI. The CDR3 has 13 amino acids. The chain's CDR3 is CASSVENTGELFF. As DNA, the CDR3 is TGTGCCAGCAGTGTAGAGAACACCGGGGAGCTGTTTTTT.

The CDR3 sequence: CASSERRQGADTQYF. In nucleotides, the CDR3 is TGTGCCAGCAGTGAGCGGCGGCAGGGGGCAGATACGCAGTATTTT. V and J are TRBV2 and TRBJ2-3, with 7 bases fitting TRBD1. This CDR3 has 15 residues. Unmatched junction bases numbered 7, after V lost 3 bases and J lost 4 bases. The germline V gene has CDR1 SNHLY and CDR2 FYNNEI.

The CDR3 is CASTDGETNTGELFF. The CDR3 nucleotides read TGCGCCAGCACCGATGGGGAGACGAACACCGGGGAGCTGTTTTTT. The chain employs TRBV5-1 and TRBJ2-2, with D perhaps TRBD2 (5 bases). Germline V gene data show CDR1 as SGHRS and CDR2 as YFSETQ. With 6 bases removed from V and 0 bases from J, the gap between germline ends came to 12 bases. The CDR3 has 15 residues.

This chain links TRBV19 with TRBJ2-1; 9 bases agree with TRBD1. The CDR3 runs to 19 residues. Germline V lookup: CDR1 LNHDA, CDR2 SQIVND (reference sequence). V gave up 8 bases and J gave up 2 bases; unmatched junction bases: 19. The CDR3: CASSPGGDRVSSTYNEQFF. The CDR3 bases are TGTGCCAGTTCCCCAGGGGGGGACAGGGTCAGTTCGACCTACAATGAGCAGTTCTTC.

J is TRBJ2-7 and V is TRBV18; 10 bases agree with TRBD1. The V gene end was trimmed by 3 bases and the J gene end by 1 base; junction bases not matched to a gene: 6. This CDR3 contains 16 residues. Germline V gives CDR1 KGHSH, CDR2 LQKENI. The CDR3 bases are TGTGCCAGCTCACCGCGAGGGACAGGGGATTCCTACGAGCAGTACGTC. Its protein product is CASSPRGTGDSYEQYV.

J is TRBJ2-1 and V is TRBV5-1; 12 positions agree with TRBD2. Germline V gene lookup returns CDR1 SGHRS and CDR2 YFSETQ. J gave up 6 bases and V 4 bases, and 5 bases lay outside the gene matches. The CDR3 loop spans 15 amino acids. CDR3 amino acids: CASSPRTSGVNEQFF. CDR3 DNA sequence: TGCGCCAGCAGCCCGAGGACTAGCGGGGTCAATGAGCAGTTCTTC.

This chain links TRBV4-2 with TRBJ1-2; a weak D match, TRBD1 (6 bases). Germline loops: CDR1 LGHNA, CDR2 YNFKEQ. CDR3 length equals 15 residues. Trimming took 0 bases from V and 4 from J, leaving 12 bases between them. The CDR3 sequence: CASSQDLRGSYGYTF. The DNA for the CDR3 is TGTGCCAGCAGCCAAGATCTAAGGGGGTCCTATGGCTACACCTTC.

This chain joins TRBV5-1 and TRBJ2-7; D possibly corresponds to TRBD2 (5 bases). The CDR3 is made up of 15 amino acids. V was trimmed by 0 bases and J by 5 bases, leaving 15 bases between them. From germline, CDR1 is SGHRS and CDR2 YFSETQ. CDR3 sequence: CASSLVAGGLNEQYF. The CDR3 region has the DNA TGCGCCAGCAGCTTGGTGGCAGGAGGTTTGAACGAGCAGTACTTC.

Only one count was recorded for this clone. This chain links TRBV4-1 with TRBJ1-2, with 8 bases aligning to TRBD1. The CDR3 runs 14 residues. Germline V gene data show CDR1 as MGHRA and CDR2 as YSYEKL. V trimming: 4 bases; J trimming: 4 bases; junction bases outside the gene matches: 5. Here the CDR3 DNA reads TGCGCCAGCAGCCCTGGCGGACAGGGCTATGGCTACACCTTC. Translation gives CASSPGGQGYGYTF.

The V gene is TRBV5-1, the J gene TRBJ1-6, with D unresolved. This CDR3 contains 14 residues. V lost 0 bases and J lost 7, with 8 bases in between. CDR1 and CDR2 (germline): SGHRS, YFSETQ. The CDR3 sequence: CASSLDLANSPLHF. DNA for the CDR3: TGCGCCAGCAGCTTGGATCTAGCCAATTCACCCCTCCACTTT.

The chain employs TRBV9 and TRBJ2-7, with D perhaps matching TRBD2 (6 bases). V was clipped by 1 base and J by 5 bases, with 13 bases between them. The CDR3 contains 14 residues. Germline V gene lookup returns CDR1 SGDLS and CDR2 YYNGEE. The CDR3 DNA reads as TGTGCCAGCAGCGTAACTAGCTCTACCCACGAGCAGTACTTC. This codes for CASSVTSSTHEQYF.

Ten or more counts support this clone. The V call is TRBV3-1 (or the pseudogene TRBV3-2), the J call TRBJ1-5; D is ambiguous. This CDR3 region has 13 residues. The V gene's germline CDR1 is LGHDT and CDR2 YNNKEL (reference sequence). V gave up 0 bases and J gave up 9 bases, with 9 bases separating them. CDR3 DNA sequence: TGTGCCAGCAGCCAAGATATCTCGGGGCCCCAGCATTTT. Its protein product is CASSQDISGPQHF.

V gene TRBV29-1 combines with J gene TRBJ1-4, with TRBD1 as a possible D gene (5 bases). Germline V gene lookup returns CDR1 SQVTM and CDR2 ANQGSEA. The CDR3 runs to 15 residues. V lost 0 bases, J lost 6 bases, and 14 bases lay in between. CDR3 sequence: CSVEETPAGHEKLFF. CDR3 nucleotide sequence: TGCAGCGTTGAAGAAACACCGGCAGGGCATGAAAAACTGTTTTTT.

J is TRBJ2-1 and V is TRBV24-1, with D perhaps matching TRBD2 (7 bases). CDR1 is KGHDR, CDR2 SFDVKD, per germline. The CDR3 has 16 amino acids. Trimming shortened V by 0 bases and J by 2 bases, and 10 bases separated the two germline ends. The CDR3 reads CATSDLRGGTYNEQFF. In DNA form, the CDR3 reads TGTGCCACCAGTGATTTGAGGGGGGGGACCTACAATGAGCAGTTCTTC.